This T cell receptor beta chain is drawn from a study of prognosis after radiotherapy for stage I lung cancer (dated by TCRdb to the early 2020s). Regarding the research as a whole: Roughly 20 stage I NSCLC patients were enrolled in Nanjing, China, between April 2018 and 2019. In 15 or so patients the disease was a newly diagnosed primary stage I lung tumor, whereas about 5 had oligometastatic NSCLC following surgical resection of the primary tumor. Every patient was regarded as medically inoperable, because of comorbidities in around 12 cases and refusal of surgery in roughly seven cases. The cohort included 10 to 15 men and five to seven women, with a median age of approximately 74 years and a range of roughly 53 to 85 years. On tumor histology, roughly 11 patients had adenocarcinoma and roughly 7 had squamous cell carcinoma. Using image-guided IMRT or VMAT, SBRT was delivered in 3 to 5 fractions at a biologically effective dose of at least 100 Gy. No patient received concurrent therapy alongside SBRT. After SBRT, distant metastases developed in about 20% of the 19 patients at a median of around 7 months, while the remaining 15 patients had no significant progression. Peripheral blood TCR beta repertoires were profiled in stage I NSCLC patients before and after stereotactic body radiotherapy, and the study then linked these repertoires to distant failure. The study took one blood sample before SBRT and one after SBRT from each of roughly 19 patients and sequenced all 40 or so samples. Overall results and qualifications from the work: No determination of tumor specificity was made for expanded TCR clones. Unique TCR clone counts fell after SBRT (median about 9,300 before versus roughly 6,900 after; Wilcoxon paired P=0.011). Differences by metastasis status were reportedly seen in TRBV and TRBJ usage frequencies, involving two V genes at baseline and, after SBRT, nine V genes and two J genes. The study was limited by the small cohort and short follow-up, and independent validation of the study findings is required. No adjustment for multiple comparisons was applied to any of the reported P values. Post-SBRT Shannon entropy and its change from baseline were lower in patients who developed distant metastases; baseline Shannon entropy was not associated with metastases.

All patients had node-negative disease on CT and PET/CT, and none had a history of other malignancies or had previously received chemotherapy or radiotherapy. At each of two time points, roughly 6.3 milliliters of peripheral venous blood were collected into EDTA tubes. PBMCs were isolated by Ficoll-Paque Plus density-gradient centrifugation. Right after collection, samples were kept at -80 degrees C until analysis. Two rounds of multiplex PCR on genomic DNA were used to amplify the TCR beta CDR3 region. The first PCR round used primers specific to each TRBV and TRBJ gene, with sequences filed in Chinese patent CN105087789A. Universal primers were used in the second PCR round. The Roche High Pure PCR Template Preparation Kit was used to extract genomic DNA from frozen PBMCs. Libraries were sequenced paired-end with 151 bp reads on an Illumina HiSeq 3000. Under the source paper's analysis protocol: CutAdapt was used to discard raw reads that did not contain the multiplex PCR primer sequences. Using PEAR, the high-quality paired reads were merged into contigs. By alignment to reference sequences, MiXCR assigned TRB V, D and J gene segments to each contig. CDR3 sequences were clustered by base quality and sequence similarity to remove sequencing errors. Diversity was measured as Shannon entropy normalized by the natural log of productive TCR sequence number. Clonality was defined as one minus Shannon entropy divided by the natural log of the number of unique clonotypes. Using the Youden index from ROC curves, the researchers picked the repertoire-metric cut-offs for progression-free survival, and all analyses were carried out in R 3.5.3. TCRdb reprocessing: public reads trimmed at Q25 with fastp, clones called with MiXCR, in-frame beta chains kept. Rows are combined by CDR3 protein, so each entry shows the most common genes and DNA. It is TCRdb's table, rather than the study itself, that gives the V and J calls and clone size. This sample has around 60,000 distinct CDR3 sequences in its table, and more than 20% of those were observed once. The ten largest clones represent around 6.9% of the sample.

This clonotype was counted many times. The clone's antigen remains unknown. Base quality data are lacking; no much larger clone is found one base away. Sample: PBMCs, taken before or after stereotactic body radiation therapy (not recorded which). This receptor was identified in a donor of 50 years or more with non-small cell lung cancer.

Read as DNA, the sequence is TGTGCCAGCAGCGTTGACAGCACGAACACCGGGGAGCTGTTTTTT. It is translated as CASSVDSTNTGELFF. Recombination connected TRBV2 to TRBJ2-2, and TRBD1 may be the D gene, going by 5 matching bases. The CDR3 goes from the cysteine to the phenylalanine over 15 residues. Of all the DNA, just the CDR3 is kept, 45 bases in frame from base 1. V is reduced by 6 bases and J by 0 bases, leaving a spacing of 11 bases between them. CDR1 SNHLY and CDR2 FYNNEI were looked up in the germline V gene. The variable domain in full, with residues beyond the CDR3 obtained from the reference TRBV2 and TRBJ2-2 genes, is EPEVTQTPSHQVTQMGQEVILRCVPISNHLYFYWYRQILGQKVEFLVSFYNNEISEKSEIFDDQFSVERPDGSNFTLKIRSTKLEDSAMYFCASSVDSTNTGELFFGEGSRLTVL.